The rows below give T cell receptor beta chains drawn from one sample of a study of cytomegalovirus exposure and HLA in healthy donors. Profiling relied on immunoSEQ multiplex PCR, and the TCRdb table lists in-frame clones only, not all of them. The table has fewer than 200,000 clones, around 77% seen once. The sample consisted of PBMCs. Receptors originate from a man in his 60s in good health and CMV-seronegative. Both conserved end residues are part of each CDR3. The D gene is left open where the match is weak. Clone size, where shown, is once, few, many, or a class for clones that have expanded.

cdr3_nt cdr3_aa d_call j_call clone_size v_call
TGTGCCAGCAGTTTACAGGGGAATCAGCCCCAGCATTTT CASSLQGNQPQHF . TRBJ1-5 . TRBV27
TGTGCCAGCAGCTCCCGTGAGATAGCAGGGGAGACCCAGTACTTC CASSSREIAGETQYF . TRBJ2-5 . TRBV9
TGTGCCAGCAGTAATAACTACGAGCAGTACTTC CASSNNYEQYF . TRBJ2-7 few TRBV7-9
TGTGCCAGCAGTCCCCTTACGACAGGGGTCGTCAATGAGCAGTTCTTC CASSPLTTGVVNEQFF TRBD1 TRBJ2-1 . TRBV28
TGTGCCAGTGTCGGGGAAGTAAGCAATCAGCCCCAGAATTTT CASVGEVSNQPQNF . TRBJ1-5 . TRBV19
TGTGCCAGCAGTTACTCGGGGCCCACAGATACGCAGTATTTT CASSYSGPTDTQYF . TRBJ2-3 . TRBV6-6
TGTGCCATCAGTGAGGGACAGATAAACACCGGGGAGCTGTTTTTT CAISEGQINTGELFF . TRBJ2-2 . TRBV10-3
TGTGCCAGCAGTTGGGGGACAGGAAAGCACTACGAGCAGTACTTC CASSWGTGKHYEQYF TRBD1 TRBJ2-7 . TRBV28
TGTGCCAGCAGCTTACAGGGTATTGGAAACACCATATATTTT CASSLQGIGNTIYF . TRBJ1-3 few TRBV5-4
TGTGCCAGCTCACGAGGGTCTAACTATGGCTACACCTTC CASSRGSNYGYTF . TRBJ1-2 . TRBV18
TGCAGCGTTGAAGACCGGGACAGCTACGAGCAGTACTTC CSVEDRDSYEQYF TRBD1 TRBJ2-7 . TRBV29-1
TGTGCCAGCAGCCCAAGCAACAGGGACGAAGAGACCCAGTACTTC CASSPSNRDEETQYF . TRBJ2-5 . TRBV7-3
TGTGCCAGCAGTGAGAATGCAGGGTATGGCTACACCTTC CASSENAGYGYTF . TRBJ1-2 . TRBV6-1
TGCGCCAGCAGCTTGGGCCTAGAGCTGACAGGGGGCTATGGCTACACCTTC CASSLGLELTGGYGYTF TRBD1 TRBJ1-2 once TRBV5-1
TGCGCCAGCAGCCAACTTCGGCTAGCGGGAGGGTCCTTAGCCAAAAACATTCAGTACTTC CASSQLRLAGGSLAKNIQYF TRBD2 TRBJ2-4 . TRBV4-1
TGTGCCAGCAGCTTTGACAGGGGGTACAACTCCTACGAGCAGTACTTC CASSFDRGYNSYEQYF TRBD1 TRBJ2-7 . TRBV2
TGTGCCAGTAGTATAGGAGGCGAGGGAAACTATGGCTACACCTTC CASSIGGEGNYGYTF . TRBJ1-2 . TRBV19
TGCAGCGTTGAAGGTTCGGGGGGCTCGCTCAATGAGCAGTTCTTC CSVEGSGGSLNEQFF . TRBJ2-1 . TRBV29-1
TGTGCCAGCAGTCTGGACAGGGGGGATTATGGCTACACCTTC CASSLDRGDYGYTF TRBD1 TRBJ1-2 . TRBV6-5
TGCAGCGTTGTGGGGGGGGACCGTGAAAAACTGTTTTTT CSVVGGDREKLFF . TRBJ1-4 . TRBV29-1
TGTGCCAGCAGCGGTCCCATAGCCCACTCCTACGAGCAGTACTTC CASSGPIAHSYEQYF . TRBJ2-7 . TRBV6-1
TGTGCCAGCGCACTCTGGAACACTGAAGCTTTCTTT CASALWNTEAFF . TRBJ1-1 . TRBV6-1
TGTGCCAGCAGCTCTCGATTACAGGGGTTCCGAACAGATACGCAGTATTTT CASSSRLQGFRTDTQYF TRBD1 TRBJ2-3 . TRBV7-9
TGTGCCAGCTCACCGGGACTAGCGGGAGATAGGGGCACCTACGAGCAGTACTTC CASSPGLAGDRGTYEQYF TRBD2 TRBJ2-7 . TRBV18
TGTGCCAGCAGCCTATACAGGGCTAGGAGTGAGCAGTTCTTC CASSLYRARSEQFF . TRBJ2-1 . TRBV7-6
TGCAGCGTCGCCCCGACGGGGACAGACTATGGCTACACCTTC CSVAPTGTDYGYTF TRBD1 TRBJ1-2 . TRBV29-1
TGTGCCAGAAGCTTACCCTACAGGGGTAGCAATCAGCCCCAGCATTTT CARSLPYRGSNQPQHF TRBD1 TRBJ1-5 . TRBV5-3
TGTGCCAGTAGTCAGGACAGCGCCGTCGGAAACACCATATATTTT CASSQDSAVGNTIYF . TRBJ1-3 few TRBV19
TGTGCCAGTCGGGGGAATACCGACTACGAGCAGTACTTC CASRGNTDYEQYF . TRBJ2-7 . TRBV19
TGTGCCAGCCTCCCAGTCTCTGGGGCCAACGTCCTGACTTTC CASLPVSGANVLTF . TRBJ2-6 . TRBV6-5
TGTGCCATCGGGAGGGAGAGGGCCAATCAGCCCCAGCATTTT CAIGRERANQPQHF . TRBJ1-5 . TRBV10-3
TGTGCCAGCAGCTTACTAGCGGGGTCCGGGACCCAGTACTTC CASSLLAGSGTQYF TRBD2 TRBJ2-5 . TRBV11-3
TGTGCCAGCAGCTTCCTCCAGGGTCGGGTTGAAAAACTGTTTTTT CASSFLQGRVEKLFF . TRBJ1-4 few TRBV5-6
TGTGCCAGCAGTGCCGGGACAGGGTCCTACGAGCAGTACTTC CASSAGTGSYEQYF TRBD1 TRBJ2-7 few TRBV6-5
TGTGCCAGCAGTGAAGCGCACACAGGGATCTCCTACGAGCAGTACTTC CASSEAHTGISYEQYF . TRBJ2-7 once TRBV6-1
TGTGCCAGCAGGGGGACAGGGGAAAGTGCCCAGCATTTT CASRGTGESAQHF TRBD1 TRBJ1-5 . TRBV6-1
TGCAGCGTTAAAAAACAGGGATACACTGAAGCTTTCTTT CSVKKQGYTEAFF . TRBJ1-1 . TRBV29-1
TGTGCCAGCAGCTTAGGGGGGGGACTAGCTGCCGAGCAGTACTTC CASSLGGGLAAEQYF TRBD2 TRBJ2-7 . TRBV11-2
TGTGCCAGCAGCTTGTACTCGGGATACGAGCAGTACTTC CASSLYSGYEQYF . TRBJ2-7 few TRBV5-6
TGTGCCAGCAGCTTGGCGTTTCGGGGGGCTTCCTACGAGCAGTACTTC CASSLAFRGASYEQYF . TRBJ2-7 . TRBV5-6
TGTGCCAGCAGTGGGGACAGGGCGAGCGGGTCGGGGACCCAGTACTTC CASSGDRASGSGTQYF TRBD1 TRBJ2-5 . TRBV2
TGTGCCAGCAGTACCCAGACAGGGCATTCACCCCTCCACTTT CASSTQTGHSPLHF TRBD1 TRBJ1-6 . TRBV6-5
TGCAGCGTTGGCGGGGGCGCGAATGAGCAGTTCTTC CSVGGGANEQFF . TRBJ2-1 . TRBV29-1